One and the same sample provided the 25 T cell receptor beta chains below, sequenced in a study of T cell responses to AZD1222 COVID-19 vaccine. The protocol was immunoSEQ multiplex PCR, while the TCRdb copy is restricted to in-frame clones and leaves out a portion. In the table there are around 100,000 clones, around 90% of which are singletons. Specimen: peripheral blood, collected 28 days after the second AZD1222 dose. The receptor source for this set is an adult who received the AZD1222 COVID-19 vaccine.

This clone was seen a handful of times. The chain is built from TRBV6-2 or TRBV6-3 and TRBJ2-1; possibly TRBD1 for D (6 bases). The V and J ends lost 5 bases and 4 bases respectively, with 21 bases between them. Germline loops: CDR1 MNHEY, CDR2 SVGEGT. There are 17 residues in the CDR3. In nucleotides, the CDR3 is TGTGCCAGCAGTATCGATACCCGGGACACTCGGTACAATGAGCAGTTCTTC. Its protein is CASSIDTRDTRYNEQFF.

V gene TRBV30 combines with J gene TRBJ1-6; unclear D gene. V lost 0 bases and J lost 8, with 8 bases in between. The germline V gene encodes CDR1 GTSNPN and CDR2 SVGIG (reference sequence). This CDR3 is 13 amino acids long. DNA of the CDR3: TGTGCCTGGAGTGTAGGGAAGGATTCACCCCTCCACTTT. It codes for CAWSVGKDSPLHF.

This chain uses TRBV28 with TRBJ2-5; 7 bases are a match to TRBD1. Losses at the gene ends were 10 bases for V and 1 base for J; bases not matched to a gene: 15. Germline-derived CDR1 and CDR2 are MDHEN and SYDVKM. This CDR3 is 16 amino acids long. The CDR3 DNA reads as TGTGCCACCTGGGGACAGCCCCTCAATCCCCAAGAGACCCAGTACTTC. This sequence encodes CATWGQPLNPQETQYF.

The table lists this clone with a count of one. The rearrangement joins TRBV5-1 to TRBJ2-3; the D gene is possibly TRBD1 (5 bases). The CDR3 spans 16 residues. Looked up from germline, CDR1 is SGHRS and CDR2 is YFSETQ. The V and J ends lost 9 bases and 6 bases respectively, with 26 bases between them. CDR3 protein: CATGRRGKRGSDTQYF. CDR3 nucleotide sequence: TGCGCCACCGGACGCCGTGGGAAAAGGGGCTCCGATACGCAGTATTTT.

J is TRBJ1-1 and V is TRBV14; D is possibly TRBD1 (5 bases). V lost 4 bases and J lost 2, with 17 bases in between. CDR1 and CDR2 from the germline V gene are SGHDN and FVKESK. This CDR3 spans 16 amino acids. CDR3 DNA sequence: TGTGCCAGCAGCCCGTGGCGACTTGGGGACAACACTGAAGCTTTCTTT. As protein: CASSPWRLGDNTEAFF.

The chain recombines TRBV12-5 with TRBJ2-2; 9 positions agree with TRBD2. CDR3 length: 20 amino acids. Trimming at V came to 0 bases and at J to 2 bases, leaving 13 bases not matched to a gene. CDR1 LGHNT and CDR2 FRNRAP come from the germline V gene. CDR3: CASGLVVGAGGNFNTGELFF. CDR3 DNA sequence: TGTGCTAGTGGTTTGGTAGTAGGAGCGGGAGGCAATTTCAACACCGGGGAGCTGTTTTTT.

The rearrangement joins TRBV9 to TRBJ2-7, with TRBD2 as a possible D gene (5 bases). Looked up from germline, CDR1 is SGDLS and CDR2 is YYNGEE. The CDR3 consists of 14 residues. V lost 3 bases and J 2 bases, leaving 12 bases between the germline ends. CDR3 sequence (DNA): TGTGCCAGCAGCGAAACACTAGTAACCTACGAGCAGTACTTC. Protein product: CASSETLVTYEQYF.

The rearrangement uses TRBV6-6 and TRBJ1-1, with D possibly TRBD1 on 6 matching bases. This CDR3 spans 16 amino acids. Germline loops: CDR1 MNHNY, CDR2 SVGAGI (reference sequence). V shed 5 bases and J shed 2 bases, with 18 bases lying between them. Here the CDR3 DNA reads TGTGCCAGCAGTCGAAATACGCCGGGACATAACACTGAAGCTTTCTTT. Translation: CASSRNTPGHNTEAFF.

The chain has TRBV2 and TRBJ2-7; the match to TRBD2 covers 9 bases. Germline V CDR1 and CDR2: SNHLY, FYNNEI. This CDR3 has 16 residues. Trimming at V came to 3 bases and at J to 4 bases, leaving 10 bases not matched to a gene. The CDR3 coding sequence is TGTGCCAGCAGTGAGAATGCGGGAGGGCCCGGATACGAGCAGTACTTC. It translates to CASSENAGGPGYEQYF. The full variable domain, in which reference TRBV2 and TRBJ2-7 provide the parts outside the CDR3, is EPEVTQTPSHQVTQMGQEVILRCVPISNHLYFYWYRQILGQKVEFLVSFYNNEISEKSEIFDDQFSVERPDGSNFTLKIRSTKLEDSAMYFCASSENAGGPGYEQYFGPGTRLTVT.

The CDR3, as DNA: TGTGCCAGCAGCTTAACGGCAGGGAGTTCCGATAATTCACCCCTCCACTTT. Translation gives CASSLTAGSSDNSPLHF. The chain is built from TRBV7-3 and TRBJ1-6; D might be TRBD1 (5 bases). CDR3 size: 17 residues. The V gene's germline CDR1 is SGHTA and CDR2 FQGTGA. V shed 0 bases and J shed 5 bases, with 14 bases lying between them.

The J gene is TRBJ1-1, the V gene TRBV6-5; the D gene is possibly TRBD1 (5 bases). Germline V gene lookup returns CDR1 MNHEY and CDR2 SVGAGI. V was clipped by 7 bases and J by 4 bases, with 16 bases between them. The CDR3 has 14 amino acids. The CDR3 region is CASTPTWGSTEAFF. The CDR3 region has the DNA TGTGCCAGCACCCCCACGTGGGGGAGCACTGAAGCTTTCTTT.

V gene TRBV24-1 combines with J gene TRBJ1-4; D unresolved. Germline V CDR1 and CDR2: KGHDR, SFDVKD. The CDR3 is 12 amino acids. The germline V and J ends were trimmed by 5 bases and 10 bases, with 10 bases remaining between them. CDR3 residues: CATSVLAVKLFF. The CDR3 DNA reads TGTGCCACCAGTGTTCTGGCGGTAAAACTGTTTTTT.

This chain connects TRBV29-1 to TRBJ2-7, with 8 nucleotides matching TRBD1. The CDR3 spans 15 residues. V gave up 7 bases and J gave up 1 base; unmatched junction bases: 12. Germline V CDR1 and CDR2: SQVTM, ANQGSEA. The CDR3 protein is CSAKDATGESYEQYF. The CDR3 DNA sequence: TGCAGCGCTAAAGACGCGACAGGGGAGTCCTACGAGCAGTACTTC.

The chain couples TRBV3-1 (or the pseudogene TRBV3-2) to TRBJ1-2, with TRBD1 as a possible D gene (6 bases). Trimming removed 8 bases at V and 0 bases at J, with 22 bases between. The CDR3 covers 17 residues. Per germline, CDR1 LGHDT and CDR2 YNNKEL (reference sequence). The CDR3 is CASGGRDGYHPNYGYTF. The CDR3 nucleotides are TGTGCCAGCGGGGGCCGGGACGGATACCACCCTAACTATGGCTACACCTTC.

This sequence joins TRBV12-3 or TRBV12-4 and TRBJ2-7; D remains ambiguous. There are 13 residues in the CDR3. V lost 4 bases, J lost 3 bases, and 10 bases lay in between. The CDR3 region is CASSYGRNYEQYF. The CDR3 nucleotides are TGTGCCAGCAGTTACGGACGGAACTACGAGCAGTACTTC.

CDR3 sequence reads: CASSQLGVTGANVLTF. The CDR3 DNA follows: TGCGCCAGCAGCCAATTAGGGGTCACTGGGGCCAACGTCCTGACTTTC. The chain is built from TRBV4-1 and TRBJ2-6, with TRBD1 as a possible D gene (5 bases). Trimming removed 2 bases at V and 2 bases at J, with 10 bases between. This CDR3 contains 16 residues. Germline V gene lookup returns CDR1 MGHRA and CDR2 YSYEKL.

The chain combines TRBV6-5 with TRBJ1-6; D remains ambiguous. This CDR3 contains 13 residues. Germline V CDR1 and CDR2: MNHEY, SVGAGI. With 7 bases removed from V and 8 bases from J, the gap between germline ends came to 12 bases. The CDR3 sequence: CASKGRTDSPLHF. The CDR3 DNA sequence: TGTGCCAGCAAAGGCAGGACGGATTCACCCCTCCACTTT.

This chain uses TRBV10-3 with TRBJ1-2; a weak D match, TRBD1 (6 bases). Looked up from germline, CDR1 is ENHRY and CDR2 is SYGVKD. V shed 5 bases and J shed 5 bases, with 18 bases lying between them. This CDR3 is built from 15 residues. Written as DNA, the CDR3 is TGTGCCATCAGTTATATAACAGGGTCCACATATGGCTACACCTTC. Residues: CAISYITGSTYGYTF.

This chain uses TRBV7-2 with TRBJ2-7; D ambiguous. Trimming took 5 bases from V and 4 from J, leaving 9 bases between them. The V gene's germline CDR1 is SGHTA and CDR2 FQGNSA. CDR3 length: 12 residues. The CDR3 DNA is TGTGCCAGCAGCCCCGTCCGGTACGAGCAGTACTTC. The encoded protein is CASSPVRYEQYF.

The V gene is TRBV7-2, the J gene TRBJ2-7; D not resolved. The germline CDR1 and CDR2 sequences are SGHTA and FQGNSA. Trimming removed 4 bases from V and 2 bases from J, with 12 bases in between. CDR3 length: 14 residues. The CDR3 nucleotides read TGTGCCAGCAGCTCCAGAGGAAACGCCTACGAGCAGTACTTC. It encodes CASSSRGNAYEQYF.

The rearrangement joins TRBV7-9 to TRBJ1-4, with D possibly TRBD1 on 5 matching bases. The V end lost 5 bases, the J end lost 8 bases, and 18 bases lay between the germline ends. Germline V gene data show CDR1 as SEHNR and CDR2 as FQNEAQ (reference sequence). The CDR3 has 15 residues. The CDR3 here is CASSPFGAGREKLFF. In nucleotides, the CDR3 is TGTGCCAGCAGCCCATTCGGGGCAGGGCGAGAAAAACTGTTTTTT.

V is TRBV30 and J is TRBJ1-3; D unresolved. In germline, CDR1 is GTSNPN, CDR2 SVGIG (reference sequence). V was clipped by 8 bases and J by 10 bases, with 24 bases between them. The CDR3 has 14 residues. In DNA, the CDR3 is TGTGCCCTCGGCGGCAGAAGTGCCGCTCGGACCATATATTTT. Its translation is CALGGRSAARTIYF. Supplemented by reference TRBV30 and TRBJ1-3, the full variable domain reads SQTIHQWPATLVQPVGSPLSLECTVEGTSNPNLYWYRQAAGRGLQLLFYSVGIGQISSEVPQNLSASRPQDRQFILSSKKLLLSDSGFYLCALGGRSAARTIYFGEGSWLTVV.

The genes are TRBV29-1 and TRBJ2-7; D gene uncertain. The CDR3 has 12 residues. The germline V gene encodes CDR1 SQVTM and CDR2 ANQGSEA. Between the trimmed V and J ends, which lost 5 bases and 2 bases, there was a span of 10 bases. CDR3: CSVTDGPYEQYF. DNA of the CDR3: TGCAGCGTTACCGACGGCCCCTACGAGCAGTACTTC.

J is TRBJ1-6 and V is TRBV5-5, with 7 bases identical to TRBD1. The CDR3 length is 15 residues. The germline gives CDR1 SGHKS, CDR2 YYEKEE (reference sequence). V was clipped by 4 bases and J by 6 bases; unmatched bases: 7. CDR3 bases: TGTGCCAGCAGCAGCGCGGGACAGACTAATTCACCCCTCCACTTT. Translating gives CASSSAGQTNSPLHF. The entire variable domain, with the rest obtained from reference TRBV5-5 and TRBJ1-6, is as follows: DAGVTQSPTHLIKTRGQQVTLRCSPISGHKSVSWYQQVLGQGPQFIFQYYEKEERGRGNFPDRFSARQFPNYSSELNVNALLLGDSALYLCASSSAGQTNSPLHFGNGTRLTVT.

The chain joins TRBV7-2 to TRBJ2-3; TRBD2 agrees at 11 bases. Per germline, CDR1 SGHTA and CDR2 FQGNSA. V trimming: 4 bases; J trimming: 4 bases; junction bases outside the gene matches: 4. This CDR3 is built from 15 residues. Here the CDR3 reads CASSSTSGMADTQYF. In DNA form, the CDR3 reads TGTGCCAGCAGCTCGACTAGCGGGATGGCAGATACGCAGTATTTT.